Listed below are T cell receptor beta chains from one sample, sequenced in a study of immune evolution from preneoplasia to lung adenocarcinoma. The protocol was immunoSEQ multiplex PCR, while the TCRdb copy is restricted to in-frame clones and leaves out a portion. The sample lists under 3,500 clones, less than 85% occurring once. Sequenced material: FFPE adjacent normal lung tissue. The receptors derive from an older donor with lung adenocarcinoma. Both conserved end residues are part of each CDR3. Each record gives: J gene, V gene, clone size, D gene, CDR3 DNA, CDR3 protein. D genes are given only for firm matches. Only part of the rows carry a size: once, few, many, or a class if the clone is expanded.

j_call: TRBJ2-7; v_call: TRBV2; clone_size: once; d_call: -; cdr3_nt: TGTGCCAGCAGTGGATTAGATATCGGCGACGAGCAGTACTTC; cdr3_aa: CASSGLDIGDEQYF
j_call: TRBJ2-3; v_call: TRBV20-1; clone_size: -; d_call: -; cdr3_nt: TGCAGTGTTACTACCACAGATACGCAGTATTTT; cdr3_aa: CSVTTTDTQYF
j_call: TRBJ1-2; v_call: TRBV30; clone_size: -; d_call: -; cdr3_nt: TGTGCCTGGAACATCGGGACAACTGGCTACACCTTC; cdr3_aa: CAWNIGTTGYTF
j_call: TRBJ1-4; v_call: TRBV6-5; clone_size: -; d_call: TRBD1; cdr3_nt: TGTGCCAGCAGTTACACTACAGGGGATAATGAAAAACTGTTTTTT; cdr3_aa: CASSYTTGDNEKLFF
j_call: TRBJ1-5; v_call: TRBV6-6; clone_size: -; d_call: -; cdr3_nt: TGTGCCAGCAACAGGGTTAATCAGCCCCAGCATTTT; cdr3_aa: CASNRVNQPQHF
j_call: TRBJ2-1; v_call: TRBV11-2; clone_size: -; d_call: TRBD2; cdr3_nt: TGTGCCAGCAGCTCAGCGGGAGCCGGCAATGAGCAGTTCTTC; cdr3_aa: CASSSAGAGNEQFF
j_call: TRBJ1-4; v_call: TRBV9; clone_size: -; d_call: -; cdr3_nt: TGTGCCAGCAGCACAACAGGGAATGAAAAACTGTTTTTT; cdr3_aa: CASSTTGNEKLFF
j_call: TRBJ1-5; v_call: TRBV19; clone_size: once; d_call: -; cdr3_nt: TGTGCCAGTAGTATTGGGACAAATGGCAATCAGCCCCAGCATTTT; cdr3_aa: CASSIGTNGNQPQHF
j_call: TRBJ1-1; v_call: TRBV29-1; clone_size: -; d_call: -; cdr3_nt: TGCGGGACGTACAGCATGAACACTGAAGCTTTCTTT; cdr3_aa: CGTYSMNTEAFF
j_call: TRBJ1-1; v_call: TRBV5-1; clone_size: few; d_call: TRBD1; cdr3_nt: TGCGCCAGCAGCCAACGACAGGGGATGAACACTGAAGCTTTCTTT; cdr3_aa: CASSQRQGMNTEAFF
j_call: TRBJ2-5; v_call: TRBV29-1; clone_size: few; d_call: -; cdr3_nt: TGCAGCGTTGGGGGGTATAATACCCGACAAGAGACCCAGTACTTC; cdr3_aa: CSVGGYNTRQETQYF
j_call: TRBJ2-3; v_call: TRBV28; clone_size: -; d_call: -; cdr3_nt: TGTGCCAGCGCAGCGCTGGGGGGCCGGTGGACAGATACGCAGTATTTT; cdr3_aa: CASAALGGRWTDTQYF
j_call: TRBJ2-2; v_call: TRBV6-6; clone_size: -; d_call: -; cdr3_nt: TGTGCCATTAACCAACGGGGGAACACCGGGGAGCTGTTTTTT; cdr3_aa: CAINQRGNTGELFF
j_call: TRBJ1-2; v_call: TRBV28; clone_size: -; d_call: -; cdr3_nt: TGTGCCAGCAGTTCCAGAATTATGGGGGGTCAGGAGGTAGGTTGCACCTTC; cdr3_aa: CASSSRIMGGQEVGCTF
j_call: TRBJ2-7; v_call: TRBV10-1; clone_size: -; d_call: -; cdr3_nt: TGCGCCAGCAGTGACCGAGGCGGAAGCTCCTACGAGCAGTACTTC; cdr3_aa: CASSDRGGSSYEQYF
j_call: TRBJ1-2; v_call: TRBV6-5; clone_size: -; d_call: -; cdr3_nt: TGTGCCAGCACCCAACAGAGGGCTGGCTATGGCTACACCTTC; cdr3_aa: CASTQQRAGYGYTF
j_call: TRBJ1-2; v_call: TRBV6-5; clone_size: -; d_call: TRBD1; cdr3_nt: TGTGCCAGCAGTCAGGGGGGCGCCTATGGCTACACCTTC; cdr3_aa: CASSQGGAYGYTF
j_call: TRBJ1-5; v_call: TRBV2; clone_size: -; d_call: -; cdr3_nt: TGTGCCAGCAGTGATTCACAGTTCAATCAGCCCCAGCATTTT; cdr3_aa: CASSDSQFNQPQHF
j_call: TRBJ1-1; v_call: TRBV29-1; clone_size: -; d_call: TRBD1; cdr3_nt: TGCAGCGCTAAGGGAGGGGGCGCGGGCACTGAAGCTTTCTTT; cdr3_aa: CSAKGGGAGTEAFF
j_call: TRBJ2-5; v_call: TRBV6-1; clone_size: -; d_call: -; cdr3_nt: TGTGCCAGCAGTGATGGTCTTGGGCAGCAAGAGACCCAGTACTTC; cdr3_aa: CASSDGLGQQETQYF
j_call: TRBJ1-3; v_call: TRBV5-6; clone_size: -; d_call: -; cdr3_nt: TGTGCCAGCAGCTTGGTTGACAGATCCTCTGGAAACACCATATATTTT; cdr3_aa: CASSLVDRSSGNTIYF
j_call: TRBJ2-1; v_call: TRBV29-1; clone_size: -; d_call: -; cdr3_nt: TGCAGCGTTGAAGCGCAGGCGGATGAGCAGTTCTTC; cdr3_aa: CSVEAQADEQFF
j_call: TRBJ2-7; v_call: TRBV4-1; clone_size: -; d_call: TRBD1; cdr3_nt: TGCGCCAGCAGCCAAGAACCCCAGGGGGCCTACGAGCAGTACTTC; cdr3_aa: CASSQEPQGAYEQYF
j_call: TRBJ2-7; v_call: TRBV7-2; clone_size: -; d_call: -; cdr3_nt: TGTGCCAGCAGCCAATTCTACGAGCAGTACTTC; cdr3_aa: CASSQFYEQYF
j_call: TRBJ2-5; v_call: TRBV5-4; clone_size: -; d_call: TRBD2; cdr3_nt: TGTGCCAGCTCGAAGGGGCGGGAGGGGGGAGAGACCCAGTACTTC; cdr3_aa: CASSKGREGGETQYF
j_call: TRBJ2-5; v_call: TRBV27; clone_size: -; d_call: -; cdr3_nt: TGTGCCAGCAGTCCAACCCCCCTGGGAGGTAAAGAGACCCAGTACTTC; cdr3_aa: CASSPTPLGGKETQYF
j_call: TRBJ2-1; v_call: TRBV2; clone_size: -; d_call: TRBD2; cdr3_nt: TGTGCCAGCAGAATAGCGGGAACTTACAATGAGCAGTTCTTC; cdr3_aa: CASRIAGTYNEQFF
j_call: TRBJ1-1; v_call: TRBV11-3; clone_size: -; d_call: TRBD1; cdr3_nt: TGTGCCAGCAGCTTAGGGGGACAGGGTATGACTGAAGCTTTCTTT; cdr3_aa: CASSLGGQGMTEAFF
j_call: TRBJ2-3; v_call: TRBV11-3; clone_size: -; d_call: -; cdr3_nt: TGTGCCAGCAGCTTAGCCTCAAAGGGAGATACGCAGTATTTT; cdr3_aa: CASSLASKGDTQYF
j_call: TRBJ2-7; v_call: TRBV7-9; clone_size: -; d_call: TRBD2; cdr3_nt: TGTGCCAGCAGCTTAGCGGGACTAGACTACGAGCAGTACTTC; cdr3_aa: CASSLAGLDYEQYF
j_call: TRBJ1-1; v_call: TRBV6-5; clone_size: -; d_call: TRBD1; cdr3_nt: TGTGCCAGCAGCTGGGGACAGGGGGCGGGTACTGAAGCTTTCTTT; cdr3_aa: CASSWGQGAGTEAFF
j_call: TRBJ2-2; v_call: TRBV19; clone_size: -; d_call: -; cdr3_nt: TGTGCCACCCAAGAGGGAGGTGACCTCGGCGGGGAGCTGTTTTTT; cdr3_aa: CATQEGGDLGGELFF
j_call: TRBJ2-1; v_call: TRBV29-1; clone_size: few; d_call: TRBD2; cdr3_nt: TGCAGCGTAGAGCTTAGCGGGAGCACCTACAATGAGCAGTTCTTC; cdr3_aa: CSVELSGSTYNEQFF
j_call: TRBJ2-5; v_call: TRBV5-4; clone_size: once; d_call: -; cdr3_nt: TGTGCCAGCAGCTTGGCCAGGTTAGAGACCCAGTACTTC; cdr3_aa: CASSLARLETQYF
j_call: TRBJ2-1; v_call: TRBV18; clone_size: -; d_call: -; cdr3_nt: TGTGCCAGCTCACCACCCCGCAGGCACGGCAATGAGCAGTTCTTC; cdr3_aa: CASSPPRRHGNEQFF
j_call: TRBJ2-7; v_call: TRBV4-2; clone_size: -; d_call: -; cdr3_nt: TGTGCCAGCAGCCAAGTCCTTTTCTACGAGCAGTACTTC; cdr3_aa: CASSQVLFYEQYF